This entry lists 14 T cell receptor beta chains sequenced from one sample in a study of blood T cell repertoires in COVID-19. Profiled with immunoSEQ multiplex PCR; TCRdb holds only in-frame clones, not every one. This table holds 30,000 to 40,000 clones, approximately 71% found once. The sequencing sample was made of peripheral blood. These receptors were collected from an older man with active or convalescent COVID-19.

The CDR3 reads CASSLNHQETQYF. CDR3 bases: TGTGCCAGCAGCTTAAATCATCAAGAGACCCAGTACTTC. The V and J genes are TRBV11-2 and TRBJ2-5; D not resolved. This CDR3 comprises 13 residues. V was clipped by 2 bases and J by 2 bases, with 6 bases between them. Germline lookup yields CDR1 SGHAT and CDR2 FQNNGV.

This clone has only one observation. V gene TRBV7-9 combines with J gene TRBJ2-3; D is undetermined. Germline V lookup: CDR1 SEHNR, CDR2 FQNEAQ (reference sequence). This CDR3 is 13 amino acids long. V was shortened by 1 base and J by 4 bases, with 6 bases between the two germline ends. CDR3 in amino acids: CASSLGGPDTQYF. The CDR3 DNA reads TGTGCCAGCAGCTTAGGTGGGCCAGATACGCAGTATTTT.

This clone was detected a few times. The V gene is TRBV7-9, the J gene TRBJ2-1; 10 bases fit TRBD2. Per the germline V gene, CDR1 is SEHNR and CDR2 is FQNEAQ (reference sequence). V lost 1 base and J lost 7; bases outside the gene matches: 4. The CDR3 runs to 15 residues. CDR3 nucleotide sequence: TGTGCCAGCAGCTTAGGAACTAGCGGGACAAATGAGCAGTTCTTC. The encoded protein is CASSLGTSGTNEQFF.

The chain has TRBV2 and TRBJ1-1, with TRBD1 matching over 9 bases. This CDR3 contains 12 residues. The ends lost 5 bases at V and 8 bases at J; junction bases unmatched: 3. CDR1 SNHLY and CDR2 FYNNEI come from the germline V gene. In DNA, the CDR3 is TGTGCCAGCAGTTACGGGACAGGGGAAGCTTTCTTT. This sequence encodes CASSYGTGEAFF.

This CDR3 is CASSPDRGLIYEQYF. The CDR3 DNA sequence: TGTGCCAGCTCACCAGACAGGGGGCTAATCTACGAGCAGTACTTC. The chain links TRBV18 to TRBJ2-7; 10 positions match TRBD1. The germline V gene encodes CDR1 KGHSH and CDR2 LQKENI. V trimming: 2 bases; J trimming: 3 bases; junction bases outside the gene matches: 4. This CDR3 has 15 residues.

This clone appeared once. The chain carries TRBV2 and TRBJ1-5; TRBD1 matches 7 bases. The CDR3 contains 14 residues. Germline V lookup: CDR1 SNHLY, CDR2 FYNNEI. The trim removed 2 bases at V and 5 bases at J, leaving 3 bases unmatched. The CDR3 DNA is TGTGCCAGCAGTGAAACAGGGGAGGATCAGCCCCAGCATTTT. Translation: CASSETGEDQPQHF.

J is TRBJ1-5 and V is TRBV20-1; no firm D call. Germline-derived CDR1 and CDR2 are DFQATT and SNEGSKA (reference sequence). The V gene lost 3 bases and the J gene lost 11 bases, with 20 bases spanning the gap. This CDR3 comprises 14 residues. The CDR3 protein is CSASLGSRLEAQHF. CDR3 DNA sequence: TGCAGTGCTAGTCTCGGATCCCGTTTGGAGGCCCAGCATTTT.

The V and J genes are TRBV19 and TRBJ2-2; D possibly corresponds to TRBD2 (6 bases). CDR1 LNHDA and CDR2 SQIVND come from the germline V gene (reference sequence). The CDR3 totals 14 residues. The V end lost 6 bases, the J end lost 4 bases, and 12 bases lay between the germline ends. This CDR3 reads CASRVKGGTGELFF. The CDR3 nucleotides are TGTGCCAGTAGGGTAAAGGGAGGCACCGGGGAGCTGTTTTTT. The full variable domain, with the rest looked up from reference TRBV19 and TRBJ2-2, is DGGITQSPKYLFRKEGQNVTLSCEQNLNHDAMYWYRQDPGQGLRLIYYSQIVNDFQKGDIAEGYSVSREKKESFPLTVTSAQKNPTAFYLCASRVKGGTGELFFGEGSRLTVL.

This chain joins TRBV5-4 and TRBJ2-3; 8 bases match TRBD1. Germline lookup yields CDR1 SGHNT and CDR2 YYREEE (reference sequence). This CDR3 is built from 13 residues. Germline trimming cut 3 bases from V and 5 bases from J; bases unmatched to any gene: 2. The CDR3 loop is CASSSTGEDTQYF. CDR3 nucleotides: TGTGCCAGCAGCTCGACAGGGGAAGATACGCAGTATTTT.

The CDR3 here is CASSPRLVTYNEQFF. The CDR3 DNA is TGTGCCAGCAGCCCCCGACTAGTCACCTACAATGAGCAGTTCTTC. V is TRBV11-3 and J is TRBJ2-1, with D possibly matching TRBD2 (6 bases). This CDR3 is built from 15 residues. Trimming removed 5 bases from V and 2 bases from J, with 13 bases in between. Germline CDR1 and CDR2: SGHNT and YENEEA.

The V gene is TRBV5-4, the J gene TRBJ1-5, with D tentatively TRBD1 (5 bases). This CDR3 has 15 residues. V shed 3 bases and J shed 8 bases, with 18 bases lying between them. The germline V gene has CDR1 SGHNT and CDR2 YYREEE (reference sequence). The CDR3 DNA reads as TGTGCCAGCAGCTGGATGGGGGACTCCCCGGAGCCCCAGCATTTT. Amino acid sequence: CASSWMGDSPEPQHF.

The gene calls are TRBV6-5 and TRBJ1-1; D remains unclear. CDR1 is MNHEY and CDR2 is SVGAGI in the germline V gene. V was shortened by 2 bases and J by 11 bases, with 15 bases between the two germline ends. The CDR3 has 13 amino acids. The CDR3 DNA reads TGTGCCAGCAGTTACAGCTTAGGAAGGGAGGCTTTCTTT. This codes for CASSYSLGREAFF.

The gene calls are TRBV29-1 and TRBJ1-1; tentative D call: TRBD1 (6 bases). The germline CDR1 and CDR2 sequences are SQVTM and ANQGSEA. Trimming stripped 0 bases from V and 4 bases from J, with 12 bases between. The CDR3 consists of 14 residues. This CDR3 reads CSVEEATGATEAFF. CDR3 nucleotide sequence: TGCAGCGTTGAAGAGGCGACAGGAGCCACTGAAGCTTTCTTT.

This chain connects TRBV27 to TRBJ1-6, with D uncertain. Looked up from germline, CDR1 is MNHEY and CDR2 is SMNVEV (reference sequence). The germline V and J ends were trimmed by 5 bases and 11 bases, with 16 bases remaining between them. The CDR3 length is 14 residues. DNA for the CDR3: TGTGCCAGCAGTATCCAAGGAGAGTCGGCACCCCTCCACTTT. Its translation: CASSIQGESAPLHF.